The present entry profiles one T cell receptor beta chain with its context. What antigen it recognizes has not been identified. No base quality information exists; no much larger clone differs at one position. This sample's treatment or condition label indicates: live attenuated yellow fever vaccine strain. Two biological replicates of bulk PBMCs were collected at each blood-draw timepoint. PBMCs were isolated from peripheral blood using a standard Ficoll-Paque protocol. RNA was extracted with TriZol from bulk PBMCs, CD4 and CD8 fractions, and dextramer-positive and dextramer-negative fractions. This sample is drawn from a study of T cells after yellow fever vaccination (dated by TCRdb to the late 2010s). Broadly, across the study: The SMART-Seq v4 Ultra Low Input RNA kit was used to prepare libraries from fractions with low cell numbers. To follow T-cell clones before and after primary and booster YFV17D yellow fever vaccination, bulk TCR alpha and beta repertoires were sequenced over time. The cohort comprised two healthy male donors, one aged 18 to 29 and one aged 30 to 40 years. Blood samples were taken at several timepoints before and after primary and secondary immunization, and bulk PBMC replicates and cell subsets were isolated.

What the authors observed across the whole study: Compared with the primary T-cell response, the secondary T-cell response was weaker but faster, peaking on day 5 rather than day 15. Only a couple of donors were included in the study, so the extent to which the findings can be generalized is limited. After the booster, most of the clones that had expanded following primary vaccination were detected again (96% of CD4 and 80% to 90% of CD8), which suggests that memory was broadly maintained. A small share of clonotypes was detected in both CD4 and CD8 compartments, with the overlap likely arising from convergent recombination. Computational filtering was required because FACS-sorted repertoires could contain abundant contaminating clonotypes from the bulk population.

The data were produced on an Illumina NovaSeq 6000. Synthesis of TCR cDNA relied on 5'RACE template switching, a step that introduced a universal primer site along with unique molecular identifiers. Priming of cDNA synthesis was performed from both the TCR alpha and TCR beta constant segments. Two PCR steps were used to amplify libraries, with sample barcodes and sequencing adapters being added in the second step. Sequencing of libraries was done on Illumina HiSeq 2500 (2x100 bp) or NovaSeq (2x150 bp). As for the original processing: MIGEC was used to demultiplex reads and collapse the reads into UMI consensus sequences, and MiXCR was used for V(D)J alignment. Vaccine-responding clonotypes were identified with edgeR using replicate PBMC samples, with FDR below 0.01 and a log2 fold change above 5 up to day 15 being required. Bulk clonotypes were assigned CD4 or CD8 identity according to which sequenced CD4 or CD8 repertoire held them at higher abundance. Clones were called with MiXCR by TCRdb after fastp trimmed the public reads at Q25, and only in-frame beta chains were retained. One record per CDR3 amino acid sequence lists the most common genes and DNA. These V and J calls originate from TCRdb's pipeline instead of the authors' own analysis. Present in this sample are hundreds of thousands of distinct CDR3 sequences, 18% of which were seen just once. The ten largest clones capture around 17% of the sample.

Spanning cysteine to phenylalanine, the CDR3 consists of 15 amino acids. CDR3 DNA is the only sequence kept; it has 45 bases, read in frame from the first base. For CDR1 and CDR2, the germline V gene lists LGHNA and YSLEER. V ends up 2 bases short and J 5 bases short, with an unmatched junction base count of 6. Here the chain combines TRBV4-3 and TRBJ2-3, and 8 junctional nucleotides match TRBD2. Sequenced material: PBMCs, taken before the yellow fever booster vaccination. This TCR was recovered from a man aged 18 to 29 who received the YFV17D yellow fever vaccine. CDR3 region: CASSQPGGGQDTQYF. In nucleotide form, the sequence is TGCGCCAGCAGCCAACCCGGCGGGGGGCAAGATACGCAGTATTTT.